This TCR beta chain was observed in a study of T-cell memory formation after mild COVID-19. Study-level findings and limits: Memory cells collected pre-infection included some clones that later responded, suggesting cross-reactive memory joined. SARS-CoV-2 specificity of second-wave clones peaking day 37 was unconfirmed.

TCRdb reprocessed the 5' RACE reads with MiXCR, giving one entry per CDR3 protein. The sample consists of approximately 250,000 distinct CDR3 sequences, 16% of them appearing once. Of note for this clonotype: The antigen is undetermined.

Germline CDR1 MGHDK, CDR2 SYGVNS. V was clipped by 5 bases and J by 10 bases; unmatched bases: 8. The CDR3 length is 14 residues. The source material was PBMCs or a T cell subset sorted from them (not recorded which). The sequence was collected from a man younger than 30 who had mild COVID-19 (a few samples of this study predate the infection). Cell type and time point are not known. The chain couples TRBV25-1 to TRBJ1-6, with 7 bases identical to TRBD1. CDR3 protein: CASSPGTESSPLHF. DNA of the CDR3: TGTGCCAGCAGTCCTGGGACAGAGTCCTCACCCCTCCACTTT. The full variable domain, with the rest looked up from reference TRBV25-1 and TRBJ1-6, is EADIYQTPRYLVIGTGKKITLECSQTMGHDKMYWYQQDPGMELHLIHYSYGVNSTEKGDLSSESTVSRIRTEHFPLTLESARPSHTSQYLCASSPGTESSPLHFGNGTRLTVT.